Presented here are 2 T cell receptor beta chains from one specimen sequenced in a study of shared clonotypes between healthy human individuals. Naive CD8 isolation took CD45RO-negative cells positively selected for CCR7 and excluded terminally differentiated effector memory CD45RA+ cells. Produced via immunoSEQ multiplex PCR; TCRdb's table is partial and in-frame only. Among about 2 million clones listed, around 96% were seen once. Sequencing input: naive CD8+ T cells sorted from blood. The receptors derive from a man younger than 35 in good health.

This clone was seen a single time. This chain uses TRBV5-1 with TRBJ2-1, with a tentative D call TRBD1 (6 bases). CDR3 length: 14 residues. CDR1 is SGHRS and CDR2 is YFSETQ in the germline V gene. Trimming removed 0 bases from V and 10 bases from J, with 14 bases in between. The CDR3 spells CASSLDEGHLEQFF. The CDR3 DNA follows: TGCGCCAGCAGCTTGGACGAGGGACACCTCGAGCAGTTCTTC.

J is TRBJ1-5 and V is TRBV4-1; D remains ambiguous. Trimming shortened V by 6 bases and J by 4 bases, and 10 bases separated the two germline ends. The CDR3 runs to 13 residues. From germline, CDR1 is MGHRA and CDR2 YSYEKL. CDR3 loop: CASSWTGNQPQHF. CDR3 coding DNA: TGCGCCAGCAGTTGGACGGGGAATCAGCCCCAGCATTTT.